This T cell receptor (beta chain) was recorded in a study of vaccination effects on CD4 cells after COVID-19. As concerns this clone: As yet, its antigen is unknown.

Culturing for roughly 9 days preceded CD4+ T cell isolation. It was two doses of either the BNT162b2 or mRNA-1273 vaccine that participants received. This CDR3 contains 17 residues. Losses at the gene ends were 0 bases for V and 5 bases for J; bases not matched to a gene: 8. Germline-derived CDR1 and CDR2 are LGHNA and YSLEER. Study-wide findings and caveats: Vaccine- and infection-induced clones showed marked clonal contraction late following vaccination.

Clones were sequenced by immunoSEQ multiplex PCR, and TCRdb holds only the in-frame ones, with some missing. The top ten clones hold about 2% of a sample with tens of thousands of clones, 73% of them seen once. The source of this sequence is a human donor who received a COVID-19 vaccine. V and J are TRBV4-3 and TRBJ2-3; 10 nucleotides agree with TRBD2. The input for sequencing was CD4+ T cells from PBMCs cultured without peptide, taken after COVID-19 vaccination. CDR3 nucleotides: TGCGCCAGCAGCCAAGAAGGTCTAGCGGGGGAGAGAGATACGCAGTATTTT. This gives the protein CASSQEGLAGERDTQYF.